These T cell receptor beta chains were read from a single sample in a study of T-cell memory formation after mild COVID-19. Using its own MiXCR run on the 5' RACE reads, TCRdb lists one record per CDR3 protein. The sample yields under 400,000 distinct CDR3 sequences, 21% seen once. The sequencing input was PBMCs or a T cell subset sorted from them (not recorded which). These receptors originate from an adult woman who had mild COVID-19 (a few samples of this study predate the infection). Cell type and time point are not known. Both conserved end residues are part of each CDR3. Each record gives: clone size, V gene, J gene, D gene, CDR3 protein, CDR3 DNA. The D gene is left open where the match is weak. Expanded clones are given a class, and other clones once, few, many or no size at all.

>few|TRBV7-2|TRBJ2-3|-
CASSPIRTSTDTQYF
TGTGCCAGCAGCCCTATCCGGACCAGCACAGATACGCAGTATTTT
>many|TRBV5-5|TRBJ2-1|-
CASSLTGISEQFF
TGTGCCAGCAGCTTGACAGGGATTAGTGAGCAGTTCTTC
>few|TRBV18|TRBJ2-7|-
CASSPRPPTVLSYEQYF
TGTGCCAGCTCACCACGGCCCCCGACAGTGCTCTCCTACGAGCAGTACTTC
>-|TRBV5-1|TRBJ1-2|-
CASSPSDDGYTF
TGCGCCAGCAGCCCGTCGGACGATGGCTACACCTTC
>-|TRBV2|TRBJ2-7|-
CASSARLAVYEQYF
TGTGCCAGCAGTGCCCGACTGGCGGTTTACGAGCAGTACTTC
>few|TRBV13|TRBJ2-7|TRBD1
CASSSSTGAYEQYF
TGTGCCAGCAGCTCCTCAACAGGGGCCTACGAGCAGTACTTC
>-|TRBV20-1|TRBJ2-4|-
CSARLAEAKNIQYF
TGCAGTGCTAGACTAGCAGAAGCCAAAAACATTCAGTACTTC
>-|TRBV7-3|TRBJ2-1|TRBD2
CASSPQLAGYNEQFF
TGTGCCAGCAGCCCCCAGCTAGCGGGATACAATGAGCAGTTCTTC
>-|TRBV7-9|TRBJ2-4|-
CASSAGPGGGNIQYF
TGTGCCAGCAGCGCGGGACCCGGTGGGGGAAACATTCAGTACTTC
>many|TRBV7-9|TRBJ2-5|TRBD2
CASSPGLAGGETQYF
TGTGCCAGCAGCCCGGGACTAGCGGGAGGCGAGACCCAGTACTTC
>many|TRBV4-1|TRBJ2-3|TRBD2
CASSQTGRGLAGGTDTQYF
TGCGCCAGCAGCCAGACCGGCCGGGGACTAGCGGGAGGCACAGATACGCAGTATTTT
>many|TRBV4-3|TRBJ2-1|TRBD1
CASSQASSTGGDEQFF
TGCGCCAGCAGCCAGGCGAGCAGTACAGGGGGCGATGAGCAGTTCTTC
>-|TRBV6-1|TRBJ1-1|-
CASSEGVWSEAFF
TGTGCCAGCAGTGAAGGGGTTTGGTCGGAAGCTTTCTTT
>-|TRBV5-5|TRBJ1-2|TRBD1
CASSLAGTGDNYGYTF
TGTGCCAGCAGCTTAGCCGGGACAGGGGATAACTATGGCTACACCTTC
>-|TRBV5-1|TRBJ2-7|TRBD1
CASSLGDRVREQYF
TGCGCCAGCAGCTTGGGGGACAGGGTTCGCGAGCAGTACTTC
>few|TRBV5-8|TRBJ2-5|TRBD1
CASGGQGRETQYF
TGTGCCAGCGGGGGACAGGGCAGGGAGACCCAGTACTTC
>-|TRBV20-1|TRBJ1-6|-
CSARDGGAATNSPLHF
TGCAGTGCTAGAGATGGGGGGGCAGCCACTAATTCACCCCTCCACTTT
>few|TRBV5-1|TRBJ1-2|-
CASSRGDIVYTF
TGCGCCAGCAGCAGAGGGGACATTGTCTACACCTTC
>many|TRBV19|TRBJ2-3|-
CASSITVNTDTQYF
TGTGCCAGTAGTATCACCGTCAACACAGATACGCAGTATTTT